This T cell receptor (beta chain) was retrieved from a study of T cell changes during pregnancy in multiple sclerosis. With 3 bases clipped from V and 2 bases from J, the junction kept 9 bases outside the gene matches. The CDR3 extends over 17 amino acids. Germline V lookup: CDR1 LNHDA, CDR2 SQIVND (reference sequence). The table came from immunoSEQ multiplex PCR; TCRdb's copy has only in-frame clones and leaves some out. Among several thousand clones listed, approximately 87% were seen once. Specimen: CD8+ T cells from peripheral blood mononuclear cells, collected in the first trimester of pregnancy. The V gene is TRBV19, the J gene TRBJ1-3, with 8 bases identical to TRBD1. The receptor was derived from a female donor in good health, enrolled as a control in a pregnancy study. The CDR3 region is CASSMRTGNDPGNTIYF. The CDR3 DNA is TGTGCCAGTAGTATGAGGACAGGGAACGATCCTGGAAACACCATATATTTT.